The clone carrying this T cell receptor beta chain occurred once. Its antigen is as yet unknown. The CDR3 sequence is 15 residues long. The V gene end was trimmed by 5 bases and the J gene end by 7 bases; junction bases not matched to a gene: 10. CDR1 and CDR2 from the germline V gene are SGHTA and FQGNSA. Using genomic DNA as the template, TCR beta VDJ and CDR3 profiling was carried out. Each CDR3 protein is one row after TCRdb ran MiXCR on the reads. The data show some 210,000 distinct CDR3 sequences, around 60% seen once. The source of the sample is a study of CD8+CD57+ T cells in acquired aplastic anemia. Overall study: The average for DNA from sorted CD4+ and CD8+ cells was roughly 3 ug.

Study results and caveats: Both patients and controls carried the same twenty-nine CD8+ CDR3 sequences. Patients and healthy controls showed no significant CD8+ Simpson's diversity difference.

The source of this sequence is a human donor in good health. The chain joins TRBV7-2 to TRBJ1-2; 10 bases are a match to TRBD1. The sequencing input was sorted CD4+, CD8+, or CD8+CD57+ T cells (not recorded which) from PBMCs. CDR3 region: CASSQHGQGVSGYTF. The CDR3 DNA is TGTGCCAGCAGCCAACACGGACAGGGGGTGTCTGGCTACACCTTC.